The TCR beta chain under discussion was sequenced for a study of spatial heterogeneity in lung cancer. Study-level information: Compared with alpha-chain sequences, beta-chain sequences were consistently detected in greater numbers. Raw-read counts averaged over ten per unique TCR and UMI combination.

Individually, TCR cDNA molecules were each labelled with a unique molecular identifier. Using its own MiXCR run on the 5' RACE reads, TCRdb lists one record per CDR3 protein. The sample has roughly 91,000 distinct CDR3 sequences, approximately 21% seen once. Described time point: sample taken at primary tumor resection. In each case, whole RNA from tumor, nontumor lung or frozen PBMC was sequenced unsorted. The CDR3 loop spans 15 amino acids. Germline V gene data show CDR1 as SGHTA and CDR2 as FQGNSA. V was pared by 0 bases and J by 6 bases, with 3 bases of the junction left unmatched. The genes are TRBV7-2 and TRBJ2-1; the match to TRBD2 covers 9 bases. The receptor comes from a male donor with early-stage non-small cell lung cancer. The sample in question was PBMCs, obtained at surgery. The DNA for the CDR3 is TGTGCCAGCAGCTTAGCTAGCGGGGGTTCCAATGAGCAGTTCTTC. It translates to CASSLASGGSNEQFF.